The entry that follows covers one T cell receptor beta chain sequence. The antigen is not known. Other DNA sequences in the sample encode the same CDR3. This entry belongs to a study of beta chain features in type 1 diabetes. CD45RO/CCR7/CD25/CD127/CD95/CD27 sorting isolated CD4+ naive, central memory, regulatory and stem cell-like memory cells. Sort purity for all populations was recorded as exceeding 98%. Isolated RNA was reverse transcribed in full, so expressed TCRB transcripts were sequenced. Using immunoSEQ multiplex PCR, the repertoire was profiled, and TCRdb retains in-frame clones only, with some absent. Here the sample spans approximately 150,000 clones, roughly 60% being singletons. Whole-study results and caveats: HLA effects on TCRB rearrangement stayed unresolved here. TCRB CDR3s from Type 1 diabetes patients were moderately but significantly shorter in all four CD4+ subsets.

V lost 5 bases to trimming and J lost 5 bases, with 9 bases between them. CDR1 is DFQATT and CDR2 is SNEGSKA in the germline V gene (reference sequence). This CDR3 has 11 amino acids. This clonotype was obtained from a man between 25 and 39 years old with type 1 diabetes. Input material: naive CD4+ T cells from blood. The chain is built from TRBV20-1 and TRBJ2-5; the D call may be TRBD1 or TRBD2 (6 bases each). CDR3 sequence reads: CSAGGRETQYF. CDR3 nucleotide sequence: TGCAGTGCTGGGGGGCGCGAGACCCAGTACTTC.